This record looks at one TCR beta chain sequence and its context. What it binds is unknown. The CDR3 length is 13 residues. Trimming shortened V by 0 bases and J by 8 bases, and 10 bases separated the two germline ends. CDR1 is LGHNA and CDR2 is YSLEER in the germline V gene. This record comes from a study of T cell responses to AZD1222 COVID-19 vaccine. Turning to the study itself: Both about-4-week and about-12-week second-dose recipients were combined. General study findings and limits: Targets within unmutated variant regions were reportedly found for nearly half of spike-specific TCRs.

Sequencing used immunoSEQ multiplex PCR; TCRdb keeps in-frame clones, though not all of them. The sample has approximately 140,000 clones, about 89% seen once. The sequence derives from an adult in good health. V and J are TRBV4-3 and TRBJ1-2; no firm D call. The source was peripheral blood, collected on day 0 of AZD1222 vaccination. CDR3 sequence: CASSQDFGFGYTF. The DNA of the CDR3 is TGCGCCAGCAGCCAAGATTTCGGTTTCGGCTACACCTTC.